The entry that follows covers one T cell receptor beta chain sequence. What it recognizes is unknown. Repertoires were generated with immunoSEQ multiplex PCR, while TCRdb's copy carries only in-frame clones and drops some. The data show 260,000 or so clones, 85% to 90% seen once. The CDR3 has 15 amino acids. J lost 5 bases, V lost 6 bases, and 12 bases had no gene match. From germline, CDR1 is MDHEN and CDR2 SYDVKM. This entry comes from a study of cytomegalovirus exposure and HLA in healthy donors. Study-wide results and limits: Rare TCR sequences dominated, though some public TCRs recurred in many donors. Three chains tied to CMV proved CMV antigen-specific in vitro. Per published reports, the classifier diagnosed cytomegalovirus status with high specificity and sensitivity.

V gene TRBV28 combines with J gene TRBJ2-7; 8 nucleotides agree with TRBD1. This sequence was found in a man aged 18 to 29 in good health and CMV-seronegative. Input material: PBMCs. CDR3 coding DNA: TGTGCCAGCAGCAGCGCAGAGTTCAGGGGGCACGAGCAGTACTTC. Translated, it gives CASSSAEFRGHEQYF.